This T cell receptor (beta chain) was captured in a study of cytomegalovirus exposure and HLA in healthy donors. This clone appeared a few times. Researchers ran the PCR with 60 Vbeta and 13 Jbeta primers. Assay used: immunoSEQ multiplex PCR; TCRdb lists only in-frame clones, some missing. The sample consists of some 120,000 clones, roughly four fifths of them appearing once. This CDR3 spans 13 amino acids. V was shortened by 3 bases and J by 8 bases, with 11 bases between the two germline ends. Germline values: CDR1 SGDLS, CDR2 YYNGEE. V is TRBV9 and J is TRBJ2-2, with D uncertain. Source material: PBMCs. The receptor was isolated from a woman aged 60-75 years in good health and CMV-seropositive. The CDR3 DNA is TGTGCCAGCAGCGATCGAGAGGCGGGGGAGCTGTTTTTT. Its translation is CASSDREAGELFF. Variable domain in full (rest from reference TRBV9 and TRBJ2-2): DSGVTQTPKHLITATGQRVTLRCSPRSGDLSVYWYQQSLDQGLQFLIQYYNGEERAKGNILERFSAQQFPDLHSELNLSSLELGDSALYFCASSDREAGELFFGEGSRLTVL.